A single sample is the source of the 4 T cell receptor beta chains below, sequenced in a study of siplizumab effects on memory and regulatory T cells. Sequenced by immunoSEQ multiplex PCR; TCRdb stores in-frame clones only, minus some. The repertoire holds approximately 91,000 clones, with approximately 95% as singletons. The specimen was CD8+ T cells sorted from blood. These receptors originate from a human donor in good health.

The chain uses TRBV7-8 and TRBJ2-7, with a tentative D call TRBD2 (5 bases). The CDR3 covers 15 residues. V lost 4 bases to trimming and J lost 6 bases, with 19 bases between them. Looked up from germline, CDR1 is SGHVS and CDR2 is FQNEAQ. CDR3 sequence reads: CASSSIPAGPGEQYF. The CDR3 coding sequence is TGTGCCAGCAGCTCTATTCCGGCGGGCCCGGGCGAGCAGTACTTC.

The chain carries TRBV7-2 and TRBJ1-1; no firm D call. With 1 base removed from V and 0 bases from J, the gap between germline ends came to 6 bases. The CDR3 totals 14 residues. From germline, CDR1 is SGHTA and CDR2 FQGNSA. The CDR3 sequence: CASSLVSVNTEAFF. The CDR3 bases are TGTGCCAGCAGCTTAGTTTCAGTGAACACTGAAGCTTTCTTT.

This clone appeared once. The rearrangement links TRBV9 to TRBJ2-3; 13 nucleotides align to TRBD2. The CDR3 contains 16 residues. The V segment lost 0 bases and the J segment 9 bases; nucleotides outside the gene matches: 7. Germline values: CDR1 SGDLS, CDR2 YYNGEE. CDR3 DNA: TGTGCCAGCAGCGTAGATAGGACTAGCGGGAGTAGGACGCAGTATTTT. Its translation: CASSVDRTSGSRTQYF.

This chain joins TRBV28 and TRBJ2-3, with D possibly TRBD1 on 5 matching bases. Germline values: CDR1 MDHEN, CDR2 SYDVKM. The CDR3 is made up of 14 amino acids. Trimming left V 3 bases short and J 3 bases short, with 10 bases between. The CDR3 sequence: CASSFKGSTDTQYF. Here the CDR3 DNA reads TGTGCCAGCAGTTTTAAGGGGTCTACAGATACGCAGTATTTT.